A selection of T cell receptor beta chains follows, all from one sample in a study of early T cells in non-severe SARS-CoV-2 infection. TCRdb re-analysed the 5' RACE reads in MiXCR, keeping a single row per CDR3 protein. The sample lists about 60,000 distinct CDR3 sequences; around 21% were seen once. Sequenced here: whole blood, sampled at baseline. These receptors all stem from an adult who was a healthcare worker with PCR-confirmed SARS-CoV-2 infection or an uninfected control (not recorded which). The CDR3 runs from the conserved cysteine through the conserved F or W. A D gene is named only where the DNA matches it firmly.

TRBV20-1,-,TRBJ1-1,CSARAGENTEAFF
TRBV6-2/TRBV6-3,TRBD2,TRBJ2-5,CASVDSGGQETQYF
TRBV19,-,TRBJ2-7,CASSMSGAIYEQYF
TRBV2,-,TRBJ2-4,CASSEANIQYF
TRBV25-1,-,TRBJ2-5,CASSLETQYF
TRBV30,-,TRBJ1-1,CACQETVEAFF
TRBV19,-,TRBJ2-6,CASSIGVGTSYSGANVLTF
TRBV7-9,-,TRBJ2-7,CASSRSGSYEQYF
TRBV11-2,-,TRBJ2-5,CASSRLAAQETQYF
TRBV7-9,-,TRBJ2-5,CASSLTGWSQETQYF
TRBV2,TRBD2,TRBJ2-7,CASSPGGGSYEQYF
TRBV4-2,TRBD2,TRBJ2-3,CASSQVELAGGDTQYF
TRBV13,TRBD2,TRBJ2-1,CASSLGGRGAYNEQFF
TRBV5-5,-,TRBJ2-5,CASSLFSEETQYF
TRBV7-2,-,TRBJ1-5,CASSLNRDQPQHF
TRBV7-9,-,TRBJ2-3,CASSHRGSTDTQYF
TRBV27,TRBD1,TRBJ1-6,CASSWDRGLGSYNSPLHF
TRBV10-2,-,TRBJ1-3,CASSEQDRLSGNTIYF